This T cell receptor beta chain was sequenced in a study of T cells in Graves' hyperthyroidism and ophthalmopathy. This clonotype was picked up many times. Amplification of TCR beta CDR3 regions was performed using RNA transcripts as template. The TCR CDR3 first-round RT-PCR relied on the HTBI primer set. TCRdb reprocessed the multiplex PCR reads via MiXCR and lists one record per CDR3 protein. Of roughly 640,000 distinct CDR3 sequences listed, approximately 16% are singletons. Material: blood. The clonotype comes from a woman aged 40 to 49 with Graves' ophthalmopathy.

In nucleotides, the CDR3 is TGTGCCAGCAGCGTACAGGGCTTGGGCAATCAGCCCCAGCATTTT. Residues: CASSVQGLGNQPQHF. V gene TRBV7-8 combines with J gene TRBJ1-5; TRBD1 is a possible D gene (6 bases). Germline loops: CDR1 SGHVS, CDR2 FQNEAQ. The CDR3 totals 15 residues. V dropped 5 bases and J dropped 2 bases, with 13 bases sitting between them.